This TCR beta chain was identified during a study of OX40 agonist ivuxolimab in advanced cancers. Describing the broader study: Ivuxolimab was a fully human IgG2 agonistic monoclonal antibody targeting the costimulatory receptor OX40 (CD134). Intravenous ivuxolimab was administered to patients every 2 weeks at six dose levels: 0.01, 0.1, 0.3, 1.5, 3 and 10 mg/kg. Of the roughly 51 patients in dose escalation, 19 had hepatocellular carcinoma, about 15 had melanoma, 9 had renal cell carcinoma and 9 had head and neck cancer. The dose-escalation cohort was roughly 83% male with a mean age of approximately 59 years, ranging from 23 to 79. Prior anti-PD-1, anti-PD-L1 or anti-CTLA-4 therapy was permitted, and checkpoint inhibitors had been received by 30% to 40% of dose-escalation patients. Partial responses occurred in three dose-escalation patients, of whom one had hepatocellular carcinoma and two had cutaneous melanoma. The purpose of peripheral TCRbeta sequencing was to test whether ivuxolimab changed TCR sequence diversity and led to clonal T-cell expansion. The paper describes the monotherapy dose-escalation part (N of about 47 patients) of the phase I trial of ivuxolimab.

A word on this clone: This receptor's antigen is unknown. Base qualities are missing; no much larger clone stands one base away.

The germline V and J ends show losses of 4 bases and 1 base respectively, and no gene match explains 2 bases of the junction. The CDR3 goes from the cysteine to the phenylalanine over 14 residues. Only the CDR3 part of the read is kept: 42 bases, read in frame from the first base. The germline V gene encodes CDR1 SGHRS and CDR2 YFSETQ. Patients with autoimmune disease history or receiving systemic immunosuppression were excluded from the trial. In every dose cohort, peripheral blood was drawn for TCR sequencing at baseline, cycle 4 day 1, and cycle 7 day 1. Samples were obtained from an open-label, multicenter, first-in-human phase I dose-escalation trial of ivuxolimab. Adults with locally advanced or metastatic melanoma, renal cell, hepatocellular, or head and neck squamous cell carcinoma were enrolled in the trial. CD4+ and CD8+ T cells were sorted separately from peripheral blood before TCR sequencing.

Genomic DNA was extracted from sorted cells for sequencing of the TCRbeta CDR3 region. The immunoSEQ Assay was used for sequencing of TCRbeta CDR3 regions. Held by TCRdb, this immuneACCESS table contains in-frame sequences only and omits some clones. Under half of the omission traces to an unresolved V gene where checked; the cause of the rest is unknown. The table for this sample lists 45,000 to 65,000 clones; around 87% of them were counted only once. Under 2% of the sample is held by the ten biggest clonotypes. Overall study outcomes, separate from this receptor: In partial responders in the 0.1-3.0 mg/kg groups, normalized peripheral clonal expansion was found to be among the lowest, especially among CD8+ T cells. Antigen specificity was not determined for the clonally expanded peripheral T cells. At doses from 0.1 to 3.0 mg/kg, clonal expansion was seen in both CD4+ and CD8+ blood T cells between baseline and week 6. On average, CD8+ T cells showed more expanded clones than CD4+ T cells after ivuxolimab. Low levels of normalized T-cell clonal expansion were also seen in some patients who did not respond.

This clonotype was obtained from an adult with an advanced solid tumor such as melanoma, head and neck, liver or kidney cancer. The sequence is built from TRBV5-1 and TRBJ1-1; 9 nucleotides in the junction match TRBD1. Material: CD4+ or CD8+ T cells sorted from blood, obtained in a trial of the OX40 agonist ivuxolimab. The encoded CDR3 is CASSMGQGNTEAFF. DNA sequence: TGCGCCAGCAGCATGGGACAGGGGAACACTGAAGCTTTCTTT.